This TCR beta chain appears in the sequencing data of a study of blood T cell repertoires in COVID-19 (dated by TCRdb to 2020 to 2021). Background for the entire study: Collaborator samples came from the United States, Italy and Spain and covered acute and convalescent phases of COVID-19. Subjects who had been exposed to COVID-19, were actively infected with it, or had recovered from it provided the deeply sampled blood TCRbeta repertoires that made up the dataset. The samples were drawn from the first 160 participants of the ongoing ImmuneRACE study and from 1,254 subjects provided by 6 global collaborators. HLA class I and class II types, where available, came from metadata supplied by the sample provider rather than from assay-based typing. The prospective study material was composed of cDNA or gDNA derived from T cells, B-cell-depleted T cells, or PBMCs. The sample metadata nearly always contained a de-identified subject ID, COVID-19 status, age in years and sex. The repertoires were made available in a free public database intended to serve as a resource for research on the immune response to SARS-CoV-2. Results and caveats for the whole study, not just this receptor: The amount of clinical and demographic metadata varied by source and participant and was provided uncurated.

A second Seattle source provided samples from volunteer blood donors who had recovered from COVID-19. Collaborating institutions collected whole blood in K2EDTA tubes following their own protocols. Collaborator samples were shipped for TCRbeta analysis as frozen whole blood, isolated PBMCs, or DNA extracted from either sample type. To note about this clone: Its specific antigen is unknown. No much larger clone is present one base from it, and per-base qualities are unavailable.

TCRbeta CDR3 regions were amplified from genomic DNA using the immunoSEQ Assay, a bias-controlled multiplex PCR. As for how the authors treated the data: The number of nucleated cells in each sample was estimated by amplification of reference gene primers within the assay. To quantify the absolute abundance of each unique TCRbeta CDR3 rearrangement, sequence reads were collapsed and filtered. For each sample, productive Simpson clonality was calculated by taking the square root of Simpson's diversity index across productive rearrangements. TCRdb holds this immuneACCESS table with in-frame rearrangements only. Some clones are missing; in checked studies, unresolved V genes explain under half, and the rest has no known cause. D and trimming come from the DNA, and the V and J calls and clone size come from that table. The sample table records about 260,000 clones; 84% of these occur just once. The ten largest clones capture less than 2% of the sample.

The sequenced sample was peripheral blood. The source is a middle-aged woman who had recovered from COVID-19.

The CDR3 loop reads CASSTLGGGTDTQYF. At the DNA level, the sequence is TGTGCCAGCAGTACATTAGGGGGGGGAACAGATACGCAGTATTTT. The rearranged segments are TRBV27 and TRBJ2-3; TRBD2 is perhaps the D gene, given 7 matching bases. The CDR3, from cysteine to phenylalanine, totals 15 residues. This entry keeps only the CDR3 DNA: 45 bases, framed from base 1. Trimming takes 5 bases from V and 3 bases from J, and the germline ends sit 15 bases apart. CDR1 and CDR2, looked up from the germline V gene (reference sequence), are MNHEY and SMNVEV.